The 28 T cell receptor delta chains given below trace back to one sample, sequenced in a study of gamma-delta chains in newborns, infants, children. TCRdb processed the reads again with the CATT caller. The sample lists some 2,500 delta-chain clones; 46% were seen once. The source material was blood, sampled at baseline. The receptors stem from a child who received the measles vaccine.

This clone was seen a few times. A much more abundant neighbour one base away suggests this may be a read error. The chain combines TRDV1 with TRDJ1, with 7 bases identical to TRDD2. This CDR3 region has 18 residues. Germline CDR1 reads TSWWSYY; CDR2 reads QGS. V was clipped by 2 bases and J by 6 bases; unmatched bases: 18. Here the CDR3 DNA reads TGTGCTCTTGGGGAATCACTCTTCCTATGGCAAGTACTAAATAAACTCATCTTT. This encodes CALGESLFLWQVLNKLIF.

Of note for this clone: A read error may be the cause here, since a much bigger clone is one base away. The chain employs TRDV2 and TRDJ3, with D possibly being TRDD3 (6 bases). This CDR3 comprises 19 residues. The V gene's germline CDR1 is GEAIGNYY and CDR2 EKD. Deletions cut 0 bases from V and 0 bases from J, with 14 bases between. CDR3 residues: CACDTWGARSSWDTRQMFF. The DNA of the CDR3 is TGTGCCTGTGACACCTGGGGGGCCCGCAGCTCCTGGGACACCCGACAGATGTTTTTC.

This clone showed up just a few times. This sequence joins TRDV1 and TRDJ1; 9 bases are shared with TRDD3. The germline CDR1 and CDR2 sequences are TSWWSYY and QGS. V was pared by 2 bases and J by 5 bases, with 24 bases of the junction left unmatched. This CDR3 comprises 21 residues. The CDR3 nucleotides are TGTGCTCTTGGGGAAATGTTCCTAATTAATCCACCTGGGGGATGGTGGGATAAACTCATCTTT. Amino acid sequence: CALGEMFLINPPGGWWDKLIF.

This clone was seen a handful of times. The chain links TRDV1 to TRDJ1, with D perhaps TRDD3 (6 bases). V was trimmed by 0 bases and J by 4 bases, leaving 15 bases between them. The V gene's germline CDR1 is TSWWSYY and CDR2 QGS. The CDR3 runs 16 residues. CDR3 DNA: TGTGCTCTTGGGGAACTGAGTGGGGGGCTTTACGATAAACTCATCTTT. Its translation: CALGELSGGLYDKLIF.

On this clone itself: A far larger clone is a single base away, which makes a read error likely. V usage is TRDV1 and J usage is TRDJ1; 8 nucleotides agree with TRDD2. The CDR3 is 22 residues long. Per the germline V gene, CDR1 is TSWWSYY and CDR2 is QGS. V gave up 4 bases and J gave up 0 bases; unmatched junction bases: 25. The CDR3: CALGAPRVRILPTVMYTDKLIF. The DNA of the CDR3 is TGTGCTCTTGGGGCGCCCCGCGTGAGAATTCTTCCTACGGTAATGTACACCGATAAACTCATCTTT.

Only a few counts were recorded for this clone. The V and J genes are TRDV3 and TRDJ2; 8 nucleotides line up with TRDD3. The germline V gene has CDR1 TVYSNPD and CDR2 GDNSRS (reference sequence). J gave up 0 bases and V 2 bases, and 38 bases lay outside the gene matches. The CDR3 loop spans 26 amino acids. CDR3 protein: CAFCSPRTPPRTGGKQTLALTAQLFF. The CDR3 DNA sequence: TGTGCCTTTTGCAGCCCCCGCACCCCCCCGCGGACTGGGGGTAAACAAACCTTAGCTTTGACAGCACAACTCTTCTTT.

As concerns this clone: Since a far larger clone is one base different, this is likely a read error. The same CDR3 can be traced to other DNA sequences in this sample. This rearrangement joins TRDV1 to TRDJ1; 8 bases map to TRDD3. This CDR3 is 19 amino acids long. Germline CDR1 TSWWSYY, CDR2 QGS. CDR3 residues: CALGEQAILGDEGTDKLIF. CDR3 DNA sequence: TGTGCTCTTGGGGAACAGGCCATATTGGGGGATGAGGGCACCGATAAACTTATCTTT.

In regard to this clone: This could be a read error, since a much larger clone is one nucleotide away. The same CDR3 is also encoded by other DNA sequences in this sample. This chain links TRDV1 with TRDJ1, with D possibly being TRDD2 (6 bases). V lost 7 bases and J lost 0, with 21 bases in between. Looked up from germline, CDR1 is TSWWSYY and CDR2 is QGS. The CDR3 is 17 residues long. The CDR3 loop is CALEGRPSRRYTDKLIF. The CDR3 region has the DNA TGTGCTCTTGAGGGGCGACCTTCCCGGAGGTACACCGATAAACTCATCTTT.

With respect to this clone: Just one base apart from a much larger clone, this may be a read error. DNA for the CDR3: TGTGCCTGTGACACACTGGGGATCCGGAACTCCTGGGACACCCGACAGATGTTTTTC. The encoded protein is CACDTLGIRNSWDTRQMFF. The chain employs TRDV2 and TRDJ3, with 7 bases matching TRDD3. After removal of 1 base from V and 0 bases from J, the junction contained 8 bases not matched to a gene. The CDR3 sequence is 19 residues long. The germline V gene has CDR1 GEAIGNYY and CDR2 EKD.

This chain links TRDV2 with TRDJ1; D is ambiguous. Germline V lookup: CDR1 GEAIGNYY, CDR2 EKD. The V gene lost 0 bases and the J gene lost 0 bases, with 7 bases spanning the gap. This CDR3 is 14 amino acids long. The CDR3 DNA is TGTGCCTGTGACACCGTCTCTTACACCGATAAACTCATCTTT. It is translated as CACDTVSYTDKLIF.

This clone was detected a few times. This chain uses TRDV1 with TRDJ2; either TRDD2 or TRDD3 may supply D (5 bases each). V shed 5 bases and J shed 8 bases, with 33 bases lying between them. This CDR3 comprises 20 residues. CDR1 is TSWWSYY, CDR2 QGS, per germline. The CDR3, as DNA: TGTGCTCTTGGGAACGGGCCGCAGGCCCTACGTTGGATATGCGCCGCACAACTCTTCTTT. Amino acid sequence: CALGNGPQALRWICAAQLFF.

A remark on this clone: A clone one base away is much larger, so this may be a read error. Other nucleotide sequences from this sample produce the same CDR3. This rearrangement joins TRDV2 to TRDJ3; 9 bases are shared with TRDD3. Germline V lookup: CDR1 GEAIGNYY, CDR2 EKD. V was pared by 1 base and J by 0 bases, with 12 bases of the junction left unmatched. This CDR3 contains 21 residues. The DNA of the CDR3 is TGTGCCTGTGACACTCTTCCAGGGGATACGCCGGGCTCCTGGGACACCCGACAGATGTTTTTC. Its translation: CACDTLPGDTPGSWDTRQMFF.

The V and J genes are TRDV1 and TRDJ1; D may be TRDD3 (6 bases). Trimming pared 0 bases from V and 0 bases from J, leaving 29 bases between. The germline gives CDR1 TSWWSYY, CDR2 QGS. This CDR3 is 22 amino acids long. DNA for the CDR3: TGTGCTCTTGGGGAACTTTCGGTCCTATCTATCGTACTGGGATCCTACACCGATAAACTCATCTTT. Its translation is CALGELSVLSIVLGSYTDKLIF.

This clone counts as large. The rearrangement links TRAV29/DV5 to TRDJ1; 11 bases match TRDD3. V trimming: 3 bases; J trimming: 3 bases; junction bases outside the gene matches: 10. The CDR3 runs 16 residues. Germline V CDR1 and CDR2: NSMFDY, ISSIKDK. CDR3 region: CAATVLGDRVADKLIF. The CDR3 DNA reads TGTGCAGCAACCGTACTGGGGGATAGGGTCGCCGATAAACTCATCTTT.

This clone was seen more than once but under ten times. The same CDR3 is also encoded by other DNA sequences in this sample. CDR3 region: CACGLPTLGEPYTDKLIF. The CDR3 region has the DNA TGTGCCTGTGGCCTTCCGACGCTGGGGGAGCCGTACACCGATAAACTCATCTTT. This chain connects TRDV3 to TRDJ1; 8 nucleotides match TRDD3. CDR3 length equals 18 residues. V gave up 4 bases and J gave up 0 bases; unmatched junction bases: 19. Germline CDR1 is TVYSNPD and CDR2 is GDNSRS (reference sequence).

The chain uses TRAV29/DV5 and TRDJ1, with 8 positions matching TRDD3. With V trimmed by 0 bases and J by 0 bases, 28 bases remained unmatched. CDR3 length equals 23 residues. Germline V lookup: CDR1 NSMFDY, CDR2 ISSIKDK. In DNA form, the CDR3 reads TGTGCAGCAAGCGCCCCTTTGGCCATCACCGTACTGGGGGCCCGAAAGCACACCGATAAACTCATCTTT. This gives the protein CAASAPLAITVLGARKHTDKLIF.

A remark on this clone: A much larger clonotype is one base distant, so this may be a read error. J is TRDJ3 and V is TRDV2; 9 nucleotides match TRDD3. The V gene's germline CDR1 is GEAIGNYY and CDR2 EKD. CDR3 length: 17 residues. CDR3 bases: TGTGCCTGTGACACTCTGGGGGATGACTGGGACACCCGAAAGATGTTTTTC. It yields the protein CACDTLGDDWDTRKMFF.

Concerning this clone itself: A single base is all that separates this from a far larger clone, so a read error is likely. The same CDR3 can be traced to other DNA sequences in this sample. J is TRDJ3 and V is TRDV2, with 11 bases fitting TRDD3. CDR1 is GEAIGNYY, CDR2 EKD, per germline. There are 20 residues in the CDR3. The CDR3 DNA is TGTGCCTGTGACACCGTGGGGGATACGGGCAGCTCCTGGGACACCCGACAAATGTTTTTC. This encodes CACDTVGDTGSSWDTRQMFF.

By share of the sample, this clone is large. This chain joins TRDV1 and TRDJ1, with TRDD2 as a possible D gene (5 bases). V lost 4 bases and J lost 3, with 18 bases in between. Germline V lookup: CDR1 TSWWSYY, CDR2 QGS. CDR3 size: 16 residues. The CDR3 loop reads CALGGFPYPYPDKLIF. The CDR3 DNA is TGTGCTCTTGGGGGCTTTCCCTACCCGTACCCCGATAAACTCATCTTT.

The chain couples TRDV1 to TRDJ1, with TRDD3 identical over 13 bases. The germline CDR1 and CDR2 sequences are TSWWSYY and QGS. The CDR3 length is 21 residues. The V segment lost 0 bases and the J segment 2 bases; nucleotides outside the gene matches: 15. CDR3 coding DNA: TGTGCTCTTGGGGAACTAAGATTTCACTGGGGGATACGGGGTGAGACCGATAAACTCATCTTT. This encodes CALGELRFHWGIRGETDKLIF.

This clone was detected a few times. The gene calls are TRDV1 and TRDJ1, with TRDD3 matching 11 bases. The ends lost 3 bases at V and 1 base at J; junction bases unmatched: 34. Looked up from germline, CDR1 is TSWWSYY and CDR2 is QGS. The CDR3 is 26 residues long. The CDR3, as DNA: TGTGCTCTTGGGGAGTTCGAGGCCTTCCTACGGACCAATCTTAAACTGGGGGATATCGCCACCGATAAACTCATCTTT. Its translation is CALGEFEAFLRTNLKLGDIATDKLIF.

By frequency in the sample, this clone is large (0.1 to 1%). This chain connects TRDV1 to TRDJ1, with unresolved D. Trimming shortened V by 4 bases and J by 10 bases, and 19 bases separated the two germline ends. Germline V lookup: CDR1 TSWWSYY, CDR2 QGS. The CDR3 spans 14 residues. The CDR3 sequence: CALGADPPRGRLIF. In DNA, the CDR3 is TGTGCTCTTGGGGCCGACCCACCCCGGGGTCGACTCATCTTT.

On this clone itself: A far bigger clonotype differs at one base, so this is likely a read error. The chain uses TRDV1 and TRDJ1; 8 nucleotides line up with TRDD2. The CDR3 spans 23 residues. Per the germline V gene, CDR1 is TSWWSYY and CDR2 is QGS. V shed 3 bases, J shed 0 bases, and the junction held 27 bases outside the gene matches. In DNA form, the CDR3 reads TGTGCTCTTGGGGAGCCCTCACCCTTCCTAAAGGTCTGGGACGACCCCCACACCGATAAACTCATCTTT. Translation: CALGEPSPFLKVWDDPHTDKLIF.

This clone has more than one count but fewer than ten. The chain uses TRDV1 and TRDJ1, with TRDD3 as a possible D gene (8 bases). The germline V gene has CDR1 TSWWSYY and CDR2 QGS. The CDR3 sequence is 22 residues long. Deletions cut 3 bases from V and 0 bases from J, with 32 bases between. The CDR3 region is CALGDDPLSYAGGHRYTDKLIF. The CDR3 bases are TGTGCTCTTGGGGACGATCCACTTTCCTACGCTGGGGGACACCGTTACACCGATAAACTCATCTTT.

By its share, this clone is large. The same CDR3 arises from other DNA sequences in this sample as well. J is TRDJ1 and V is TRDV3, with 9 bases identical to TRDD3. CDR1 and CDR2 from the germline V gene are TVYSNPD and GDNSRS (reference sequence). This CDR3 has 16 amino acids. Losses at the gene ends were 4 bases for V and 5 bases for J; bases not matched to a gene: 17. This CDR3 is CACYEGTGGPGDKLIF. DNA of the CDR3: TGTGCCTGCTACGAGGGCACTGGGGGACCGGGGGATAAACTCATCTTT.

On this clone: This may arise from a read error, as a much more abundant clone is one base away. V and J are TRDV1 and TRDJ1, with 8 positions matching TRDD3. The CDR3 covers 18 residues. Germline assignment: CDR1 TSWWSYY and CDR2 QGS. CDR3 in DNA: TGTGCTCTTGGGAAGCCCGCCTTCCCGTACTGGGGGTTCGATAGACTCATCTTT. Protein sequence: CALGKPAFPYWGFDRLIF.

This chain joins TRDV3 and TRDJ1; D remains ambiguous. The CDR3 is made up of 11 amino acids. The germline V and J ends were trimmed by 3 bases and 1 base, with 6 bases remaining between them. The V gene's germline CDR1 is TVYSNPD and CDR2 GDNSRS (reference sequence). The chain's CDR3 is CAFPATDKLIF. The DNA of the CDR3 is TGTGCCTTCCCCGCCACCGATAAACTCATCTTT.

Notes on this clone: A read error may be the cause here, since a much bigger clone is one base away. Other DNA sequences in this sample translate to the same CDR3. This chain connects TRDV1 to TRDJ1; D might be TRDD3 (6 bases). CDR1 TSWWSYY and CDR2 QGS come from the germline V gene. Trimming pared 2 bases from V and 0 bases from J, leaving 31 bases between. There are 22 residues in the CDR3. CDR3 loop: CALGELPYPYWLGYGYTDKLIF. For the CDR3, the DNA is TGTGCTCTTGGGGAATTGCCCTACCCTTACTGGCTGGGGTACGGGTACACCGATAAACTCATCTTT.